The entry below gives a single T cell receptor beta chain sequence along with its context. This sample stems from a study of blood T cell repertoires in COVID-19. The wider study: Both acute and convalescent COVID-19 samples were obtained from the United States, Italy and Spain. PBMCs, B-cell-depleted T cells, or T cells provided the cDNA or gDNA that made up the material.

Per the study methods: How many nucleated cells were present was estimated from reference gene primer amplification. Repertoires were generated with immunoSEQ multiplex PCR, while TCRdb's copy carries only in-frame clones and drops some. Clone size and V and J calls were adopted from that table, with D and trimming inferred from the DNA. The table records 45,000 to 70,000 clones, less than 85% of them present only once. Germline loops: CDR1 SGDLS, CDR2 YYNGEE. The CDR3 loop spans 19 amino acids. Losses at the gene ends were 1 base for V and 2 bases for J; bases not matched to a gene: 13. V is TRBV9 and J is TRBJ2-1; 9 bases are a match to TRBD2. The source is a woman aged 45-60 years with active or convalescent COVID-19. The sequenced sample was peripheral blood. CDR3 nucleotide sequence: TGTGCCAGCAGCGTAAGGGGGGGTGCCGGGACTAGCACCTACAATGAGCAGTTCTTC. It is translated as CASSVRGGAGTSTYNEQFF.